This T cell receptor beta chain was profiled in a study of PD-1 blockade in classical Hodgkin lymphoma. V shed 2 bases and J shed 0 bases, with 17 bases lying between them. This CDR3 spans 19 amino acids. Germline V CDR1 and CDR2: LGHNA, YSLEER. Assay: immunoSEQ multiplex PCR; the TCRdb copy retains only in-frame clones and omits some. The table has tens of thousands of clones, 78% seen once. The patients all showed relapse after autologous stem cell transplantation, while their brentuximab vedotin exposure varied. V is TRBV4-3 and J is TRBJ1-6; D is unclear. This receptor was identified in a human donor with classical Hodgkin lymphoma. This specimen was peripheral blood mononuclear cells (PBMCs), taken at baseline. In DNA form, the CDR3 reads TGCGCCAGCAGCCAAAGAGGGTCGGGCGGAAGCTCCTATAATTCACCCCTCCACTTT. Its protein is CASSQRGSGGSSYNSPLHF.